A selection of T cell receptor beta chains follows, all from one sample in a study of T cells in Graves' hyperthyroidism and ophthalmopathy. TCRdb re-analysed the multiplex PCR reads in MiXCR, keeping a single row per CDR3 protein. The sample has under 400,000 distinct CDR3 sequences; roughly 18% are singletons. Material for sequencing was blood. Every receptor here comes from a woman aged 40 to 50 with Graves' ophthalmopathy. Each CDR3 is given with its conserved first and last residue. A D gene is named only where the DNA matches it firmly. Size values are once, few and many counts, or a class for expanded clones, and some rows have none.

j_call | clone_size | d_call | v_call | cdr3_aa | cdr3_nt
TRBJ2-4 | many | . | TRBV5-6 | CASSSQTIDRGGTIQYF | TGTGCCAGCAGCTCTCAAACGATTGACAGGGGAGGGACCATTCAGTACTTC
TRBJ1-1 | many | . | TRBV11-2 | CASSPRQNLNTEAFF | TGTGCCAGCAGCCCGCGACAGAACCTGAACACTGAAGCTTTCTTT
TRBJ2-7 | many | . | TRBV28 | CASSRGDIFVSYEQYF | TGTGCCAGCAGTCGGGGGGACATTTTTGTCTCCTACGAGCAGTACTTC
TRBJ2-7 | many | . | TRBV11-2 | CASSLKPGAYEQYF | TGTGCCAGCAGCTTAAAGCCCGGGGCCTACGAGCAGTACTTC
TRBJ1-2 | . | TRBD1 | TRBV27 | CASSLRQGQGYTF | TGTGCCAGCAGCCTCCGACAGGGCCAGGGCTACACCTTC
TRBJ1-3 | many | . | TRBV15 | CATSRGKGGPATGNTIYF | TGTGCCACCAGCAGAGGTAAAGGAGGCCCGGCCACTGGAAACACCATATATTTT
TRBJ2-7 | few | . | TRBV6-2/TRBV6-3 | CASSYRANQAYEQYF | TGTGCCAGCAGTTACAGGGCTAACCAAGCCTACGAGCAGTACTTC
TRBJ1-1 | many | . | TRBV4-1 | CASSQEGLRAEAFF | TGCGCCAGCAGCCAAGAAGGCCTCAGGGCTGAAGCTTTCTTT
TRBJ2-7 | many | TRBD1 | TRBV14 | CASSQSLDRGLTYEQYF | TGTGCCAGCAGCCAATCCCTCGACAGGGGGCTTACCTACGAGCAGTACTTC
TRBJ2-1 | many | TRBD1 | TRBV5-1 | CASSPIRDRIYNEQFF | TGCGCCAGCAGCCCGATCCGGGACAGAATTTACAATGAGCAGTTCTTC
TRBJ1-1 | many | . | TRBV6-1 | CASSVDRNTEAFF | TGTGCCAGCAGTGTTGACAGGAACACTGAAGCTTTCTTT
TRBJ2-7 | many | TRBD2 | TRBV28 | CASRPLSGKVEQYF | TGTGCCAGCAGACCCCTTAGCGGGAAGGTCGAGCAGTACTTC
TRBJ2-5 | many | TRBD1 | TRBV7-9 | CASSLDGGTGKETQYF | TGTGCCAGCAGCTTAGATGGAGGGACAGGGAAAGAGACCCAGTACTTC
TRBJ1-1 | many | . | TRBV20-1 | CSARVGTEAFF | TGCAGTGCTAGAGTAGGCACTGAAGCTTTCTTT
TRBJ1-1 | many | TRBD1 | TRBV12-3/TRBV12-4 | CASKDRGGTEAFF | TGTGCCAGCAAGGACAGGGGCGGGACTGAAGCTTTCTTT
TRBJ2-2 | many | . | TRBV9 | CASSERTDTGELFF | TGTGCCAGCAGCGAACGGACTGACACCGGGGAGCTGTTTTTT
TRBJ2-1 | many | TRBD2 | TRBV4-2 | CASSSQRESSYNEQFF | TGTGCCAGCAGCTCGCAGCGGGAAAGCTCCTACAATGAGCAGTTCTTC
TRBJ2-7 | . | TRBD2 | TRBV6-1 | CASSRSGNYEQYF | TGTGCCAGCAGCAGAAGCGGGAATTACGAGCAGTACTTC
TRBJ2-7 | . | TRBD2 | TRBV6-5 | CASSFLIAGPQLEQYF | TGTGCCAGCAGTTTTTTGATAGCGGGACCCCAACTGGAGCAGTACTTC
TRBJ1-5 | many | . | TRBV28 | CASSSQFRQGTYSNQPQHF | TGTGCCAGCAGTTCCCAGTTCCGCCAGGGGACTTATAGCAATCAGCCCCAGCATTTT
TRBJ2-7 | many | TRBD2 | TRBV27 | CASSLSGAGDFYEQYF | TGTGCCAGCAGTTTATCGGGAGCGGGAGACTTTTACGAGCAGTACTTC
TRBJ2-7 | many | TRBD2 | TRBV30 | CAWSVGLAGQYF | TGTGCCTGGAGTGTTGGACTAGCAGGGCAGTACTTC
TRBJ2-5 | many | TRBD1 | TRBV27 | CASTGTGDWGTQYF | TGTGCCAGCACCGGGACAGGGGATTGGGGGACCCAGTACTTC
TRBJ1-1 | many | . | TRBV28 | CASSGGDGNTEAFF | TGTGCCAGCTCGGGGGGAGACGGGAACACTGAAGCTTTCTTT
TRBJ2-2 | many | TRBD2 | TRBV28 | CASTKAGGGTGELFF | TGTGCCAGCACTAAAGCGGGAGGGGGTACCGGGGAGCTGTTTTTT
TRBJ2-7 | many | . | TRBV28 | CASSLGRPSGPRFFEQYF | TGTGCCAGCAGTTTGGGTCGGCCCTCCGGGCCCCGGTTCTTCGAGCAGTACTTC
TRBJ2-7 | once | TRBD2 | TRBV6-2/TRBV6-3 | CASIGLAGSYEQYF | TGTGCCAGCATCGGACTAGCGGGGTCCTACGAGCAGTACTTC
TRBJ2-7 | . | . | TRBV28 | CASSAGMPSYEQYF | TGTGCCAGCAGTGCAGGGATGCCATCCTACGAGCAGTACTTC
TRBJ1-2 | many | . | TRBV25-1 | CASSEWRSNYGYTF | TGTGCCAGCAGTGAATGGAGGAGTAACTATGGCTACACCTTC
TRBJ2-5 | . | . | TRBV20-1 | CSARDAPYGQETQYF | TGCAGTGCTAGAGATGCCCCCTATGGGCAAGAGACCCAGTACTTC
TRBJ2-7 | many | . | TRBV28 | CASIGPKDIRAYEQYF | TGTGCCAGCATCGGTCCTAAGGACATCCGGGCCTACGAGCAGTACTTC
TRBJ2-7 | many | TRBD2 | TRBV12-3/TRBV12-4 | CASSLRASGSREQYF | TGTGCCAGCAGTTTAAGGGCTAGCGGGAGCCGTGAGCAGTACTTC
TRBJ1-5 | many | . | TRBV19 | CASSHITGDYSNQPQHF | TGTGCCAGTAGTCACATCACGGGGGATTATAGCAATCAGCCCCAGCATTTT
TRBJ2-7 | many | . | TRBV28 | CASRSPQRRNYEQYF | TGTGCCAGCAGGTCCCCCCAGCGACGAAACTACGAGCAGTACTTC
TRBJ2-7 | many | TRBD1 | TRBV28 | CASSPWDRDTSYEQYF | TGTGCCAGCAGTCCATGGGACAGGGATACTTCCTACGAGCAGTACTTC
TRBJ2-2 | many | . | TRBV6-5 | CASSYSTQLTGELFF | TGTGCCAGCAGTTACTCGACCCAACTCACCGGGGAGCTGTTTTTT
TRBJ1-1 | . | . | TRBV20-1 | CSAFFPGLTEAFF | TGCAGTGCCTTCTTCCCAGGTCTAACTGAAGCTTTCTTT
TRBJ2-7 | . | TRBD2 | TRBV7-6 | CASSRRGLAGSGEQYF | TGTGCCAGCAGCCGACGGGGACTAGCGGGTTCGGGCGAGCAGTACTTC
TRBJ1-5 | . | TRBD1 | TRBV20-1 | CSASSGQGGQPQHF | TGCAGTGCTAGTAGTGGACAGGGCGGTCAGCCCCAGCATTTT
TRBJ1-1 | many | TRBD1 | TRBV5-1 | CASKHPRDRVMNTEAFF | TGCGCCAGCAAACACCCGAGGGACAGGGTGATGAACACTGAAGCTTTCTTT
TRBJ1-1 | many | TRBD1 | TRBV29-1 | CSVRDRVNTEAFF | TGCAGCGTTAGGGACAGGGTAAACACTGAAGCTTTCTTT
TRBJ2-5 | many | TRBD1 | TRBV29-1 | CSVVGQGETQYF | TGCAGCGTTGTAGGACAGGGGGAGACCCAGTACTTC
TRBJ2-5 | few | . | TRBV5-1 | CASSFGTSKETQYF | TGCGCCAGCAGCTTCGGGACGTCAAAAGAGACCCAGTACTTC
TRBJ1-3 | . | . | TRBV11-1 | CASSLAHIHYSGNTIYF | TGTGCCAGCAGCTTAGCGCATATCCATTACTCTGGAAACACCATATATTTT
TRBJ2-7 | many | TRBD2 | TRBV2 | CASKTPGTSYEQYF | TGTGCCAGCAAGACTCCCGGGACTAGCTACGAGCAGTACTTC
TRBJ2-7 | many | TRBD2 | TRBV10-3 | CAISSPGLAQHQGVQEQYF | TGTGCCATCAGTTCTCCGGGACTAGCGCAACATCAAGGGGTCCAAGAGCAGTACTTC